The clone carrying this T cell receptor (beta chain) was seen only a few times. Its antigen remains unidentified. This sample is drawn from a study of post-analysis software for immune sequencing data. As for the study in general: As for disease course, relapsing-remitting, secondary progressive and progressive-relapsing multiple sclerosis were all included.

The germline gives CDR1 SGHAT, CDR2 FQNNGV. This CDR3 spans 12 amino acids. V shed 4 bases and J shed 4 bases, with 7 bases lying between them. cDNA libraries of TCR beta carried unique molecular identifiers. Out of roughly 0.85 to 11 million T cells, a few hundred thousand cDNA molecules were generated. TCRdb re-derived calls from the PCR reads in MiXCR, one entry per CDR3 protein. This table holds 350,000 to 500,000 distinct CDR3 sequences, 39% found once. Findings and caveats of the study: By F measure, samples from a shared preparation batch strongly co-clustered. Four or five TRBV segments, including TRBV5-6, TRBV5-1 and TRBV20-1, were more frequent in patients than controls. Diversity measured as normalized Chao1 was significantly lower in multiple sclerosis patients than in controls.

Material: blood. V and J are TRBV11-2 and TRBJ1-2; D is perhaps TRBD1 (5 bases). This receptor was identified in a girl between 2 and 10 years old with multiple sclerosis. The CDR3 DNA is TGTGCCAGCAGCTCGGGGCCCTATGGCTACACCTTC. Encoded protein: CASSSGPYGYTF.